The clone carrying this T cell receptor (beta chain) was seen more than once but under ten times. Antigen unknown. The primer mix had 60 Vbeta and 13 Jbeta primers. Sequencing used immunoSEQ multiplex PCR; TCRdb keeps in-frame clones, though not all of them. The sample lists 150,000 to 200,000 clones; around three quarters were seen once. The data derive from a study of cytomegalovirus exposure and HLA in healthy donors. Regarding the study as a whole: The authors confirmed in vitro that three CMV-associated chains were specific for CMV antigens.

The clonotype originates from a man aged 50 to 60 in good health and CMV-seropositive. The sample taken for sequencing was PBMCs.

The CDR3 region is CASSLTGGADTAFF. CDR3 nucleotides: TGTGCCAGCAGCTTAACAGGGGGCGCGGATACAGCTTTCTTT. The chain recombines TRBV5-8 with TRBJ1-1; 9 nucleotides line up with TRBD1. J gave up 10 bases and V 2 bases, and 9 bases lay outside the gene matches. The CDR3 spans 14 residues. The V gene's germline CDR1 is SGHTS and CDR2 YDEGEE.